This T cell receptor (beta chain) was sequenced during a study of identical twins. TCRdb used MiXCR to reprocess the 5' RACE reads, holding one entry per CDR3 protein. This table holds about 900,000 distinct CDR3 sequences, 9% to 15% found once. The CDR3 runs 15 residues. V was clipped by 5 bases and J by 0 bases, with 13 bases between them. CDR1 is SEHNR and CDR2 is FQNEAQ in the germline V gene (reference sequence). In addition, the sample was reused for a study of yellow fever vaccine responses in identical twins.

The chain links TRBV7-9 to TRBJ1-1; D is uncertain. The sample comprised PBMCs. The sequence derives from a woman between 18 and 30 years old in good health. CDR3 nucleotides: TGTGCCAGCAGCCCCCTGGCGGGGATGAACACTGAAGCTTTCTTT. It yields the protein CASSPLAGMNTEAFF.